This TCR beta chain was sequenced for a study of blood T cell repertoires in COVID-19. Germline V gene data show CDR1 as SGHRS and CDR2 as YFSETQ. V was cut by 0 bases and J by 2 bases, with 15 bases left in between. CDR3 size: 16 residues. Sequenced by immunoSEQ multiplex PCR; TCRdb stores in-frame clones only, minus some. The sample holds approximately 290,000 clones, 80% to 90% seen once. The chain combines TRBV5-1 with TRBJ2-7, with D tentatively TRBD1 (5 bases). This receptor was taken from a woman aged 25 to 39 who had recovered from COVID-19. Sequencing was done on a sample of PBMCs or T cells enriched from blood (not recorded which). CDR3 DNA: TGCGCCAGCAGCTTGGCCGTCCTTGCGGACACCTACGAGCAGTACTTC. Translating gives CASSLAVLADTYEQYF.